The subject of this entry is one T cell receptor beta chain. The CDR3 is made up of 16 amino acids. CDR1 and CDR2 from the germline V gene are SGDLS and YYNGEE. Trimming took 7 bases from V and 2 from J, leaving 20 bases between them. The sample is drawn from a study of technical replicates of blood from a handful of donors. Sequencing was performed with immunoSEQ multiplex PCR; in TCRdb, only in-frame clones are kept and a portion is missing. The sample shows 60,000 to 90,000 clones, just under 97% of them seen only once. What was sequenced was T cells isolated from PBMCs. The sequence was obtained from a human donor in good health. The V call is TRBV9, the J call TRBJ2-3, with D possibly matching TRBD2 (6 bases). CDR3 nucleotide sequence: TGTGCCAGCCGTTCCCCGGGGGACGGACTCACAGATACGCAGTATTTT. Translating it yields CASRSPGDGLTDTQYF.